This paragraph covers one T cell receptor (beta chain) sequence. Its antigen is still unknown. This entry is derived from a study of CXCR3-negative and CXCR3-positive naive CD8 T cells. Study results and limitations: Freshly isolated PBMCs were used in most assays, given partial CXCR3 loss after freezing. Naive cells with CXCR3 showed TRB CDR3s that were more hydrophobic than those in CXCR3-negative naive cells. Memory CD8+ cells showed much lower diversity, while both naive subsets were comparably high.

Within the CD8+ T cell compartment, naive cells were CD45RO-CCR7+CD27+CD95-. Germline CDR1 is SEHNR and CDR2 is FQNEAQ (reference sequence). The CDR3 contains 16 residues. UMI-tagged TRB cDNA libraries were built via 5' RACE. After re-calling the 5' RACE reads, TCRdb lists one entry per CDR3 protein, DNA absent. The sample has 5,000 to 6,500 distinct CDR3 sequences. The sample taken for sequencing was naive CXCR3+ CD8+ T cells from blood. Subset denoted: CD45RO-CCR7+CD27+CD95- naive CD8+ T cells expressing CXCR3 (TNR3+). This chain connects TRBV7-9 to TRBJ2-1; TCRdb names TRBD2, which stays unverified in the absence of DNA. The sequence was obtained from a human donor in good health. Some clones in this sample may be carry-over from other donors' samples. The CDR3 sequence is CASSLAVSSGNYEQFF.